These T cell receptor beta chains were read from a single sample in a study of T cell responses to AZD1222 COVID-19 vaccine. Clones were read by immunoSEQ multiplex PCR, and TCRdb kept only the in-frame ones, dropping some. The table records roughly 35,000 clones, approximately 78% of them present only once. The sample in question was peripheral blood, obtained 28 days after the second AZD1222 dose. Receptors originate from an adult who received the AZD1222 COVID-19 vaccine. The CDR3 runs from the conserved cysteine through the conserved F or W. A D gene is named only where the DNA matches it firmly. Rows may omit the clone size; those that give it use once, few, many or a size class.

CDR3 protein | CDR3 DNA | D gene | J gene | CDR3 length | V gene | clone size
CASSQSGASGSRPNEQFF | TGTGCCAGTAGCCAGAGTGGGGCTAGCGGGAGCCGACCCAATGAGCAGTTCTTC | TRBD2 | TRBJ2-1 | 18 | TRBV19 | NA
CASIKTSGATRSTQYF | TGTGCCAGCATCAAGACTAGCGGGGCTACCCGGAGTACGCAGTATTTT | TRBD2 | TRBJ2-3 | 16 | TRBV27 | NA
CASSPGTGTNTGELFF | TGTGCCAGCAGCCCCGGGACGGGGACGAACACCGGGGAGCTGTTTTTT | NA | TRBJ2-2 | 16 | TRBV7-9 | NA
CASRAGTGGLYGYTF | TGTGCCAGCAGGGCCGGGACAGGGGGCCTCTATGGCTACACCTTC | TRBD1 | TRBJ1-2 | 15 | TRBV28 | NA
CASSQSPSNEQFF | TGTGCCAGCAGCCAATCCCCAAGCAATGAGCAGTTCTTC | NA | TRBJ2-1 | 13 | TRBV3-1/TRBV3-2 | NA
CASSQDKGLEAFF | TGTGCCAGCAGCCAAGATAAAGGGTTAGAAGCTTTCTTT | NA | TRBJ1-1 | 13 | TRBV3-1/TRBV3-2 | once
CASSWGGSNTEAFF | TGTGCCAGCAGCTGGGGCGGATCGAACACTGAAGCTTTCTTT | NA | TRBJ1-1 | 14 | TRBV5-8 | NA
CASSQVWETQYF | TGTGCCAGCAGCCAAGTTTGGGAGACCCAGTACTTC | NA | TRBJ2-5 | 12 | TRBV14 | few
CASSLGRGRSRNEQFF | TGTGCCAGCAGCTTGGGACGGGGGAGGAGTAGGAATGAGCAGTTCTTC | NA | TRBJ2-1 | 16 | TRBV11-2 | few
CASSLAGGWTDTQYF | TGTGCCAGCAGCTTAGCGGGGGGGTGGACAGATACGCAGTATTTT | TRBD2 | TRBJ2-3 | 15 | TRBV7-2 | NA
CASSYSKGQGNQPQHF | TGTGCCAGCAGTTACTCGAAGGGTCAGGGAAATCAGCCCCAGCATTTT | NA | TRBJ1-5 | 16 | TRBV6-2/TRBV6-3 | once
CASSLVTGEVNTEAFF | TGCGCCAGCAGCTTGGTGACAGGGGAGGTGAACACTGAAGCTTTCTTT | TRBD1 | TRBJ1-1 | 16 | TRBV5-1 | NA
CASKFTGGKTEAFF | TGTGCCAGTAAGTTCACAGGGGGAAAGACTGAAGCTTTCTTT | TRBD1 | TRBJ1-1 | 14 | TRBV19 | NA
CASSHGGRDQETQYF | TGTGCCAGCAGTCACGGGGGTAGGGACCAAGAGACCCAGTACTTC | NA | TRBJ2-5 | 15 | TRBV21-1 | NA
CAWSVEWRAYNEQFF | TGTGCCTGGAGTGTAGAGTGGCGGGCCTACAATGAGCAGTTCTTC | NA | TRBJ2-1 | 15 | TRBV30 | once
CASSFSGQGKTQYF | TGCGCCAGCAGCTTTTCGGGGCAGGGGAAGACCCAGTACTTC | NA | TRBJ2-5 | 14 | TRBV5-1 | few
CASSLGRQGPYGYTF | TGTGCCAGCAGCTTAGGGCGACAGGGGCCCTATGGCTACACCTTC | TRBD1 | TRBJ1-2 | 15 | TRBV7-9 | few
CASSLTMGGGVDTQYF | TGTGCCAGCAGCTTGACGATGGGGGGGGGCGTAGATACGCAGTATTTT | NA | TRBJ2-3 | 16 | TRBV5-4 | NA
CASSYSQLTEAFF | TGTGCCAGCAGTTACTCGCAACTCACTGAAGCTTTCTTT | NA | TRBJ1-1 | 13 | TRBV6-6 | NA
CASSIQNTEAFF | TGTGCCAGTAGTATTCAGAACACTGAAGCTTTCTTT | NA | TRBJ1-1 | 12 | TRBV19 | NA